This entry lists 4 T cell receptor beta chains sequenced from one sample in a study of PD-L1 blockade in urothelial cancer. Using immunoSEQ multiplex PCR, the repertoire was profiled, and TCRdb retains in-frame clones only, with some absent. The data contain around 30,000 clones, approximately 81% of them seen just once; the ten biggest clones take up around 3.5%. Stated time point: peripheral blood 6 weeks after treatment start. The sequencing here drew on PBMCs, taken around atezolizumab (anti-PD-L1) treatment. These receptors all stem from a man between 65 and 79 years old with urothelial cancer.

The chain has TRBV4-2 and TRBJ2-3; 9 bases match TRBD1. The junction had 9 bases not matched to a gene; V was cut back by 5 bases and J by 3 bases. Germline loops: CDR1 LGHNA, CDR2 YNFKEQ. The CDR3 has 16 residues. The CDR3 loop reads CASSLHTGGETDTQYF. The DNA of the CDR3 is TGTGCCAGCAGCTTACATACAGGGGGCGAGACAGATACGCAGTATTTT.

The rearrangement joins TRBV30 to TRBJ1-4; 9 bases map to TRBD1. Trimming cost V 3 bases and J 17 bases; bases outside gene matches: 16. There are 14 residues in the CDR3. Germline V CDR1 and CDR2: GTSNPN, SVGIG (reference sequence). The CDR3 DNA reads as TGTGCCTGGAGCCCCCCGGGACAGGGTGCCAAATGCTTTTTT. It yields the protein CAWSPPGQGAKCFF.

This rearrangement joins TRBV12-5 to TRBJ2-1; 8 positions match TRBD2. The CDR3 extends over 13 amino acids. The V and J ends lost 6 bases and 7 bases, in that order; junction bases with no gene match: 5. Germline-derived CDR1 and CDR2 are LGHNT and FRNRAP. CDR3: CASGTAGGNEQFF. CDR3 sequence (DNA): TGTGCTAGTGGGACTGCGGGGGGAAATGAGCAGTTCTTC. The full variable domain, rest sourced from reference TRBV12-5 and TRBJ2-1, is DARVTQTPRHKVTEMGQEVTMRCQPILGHNTVFWYRQTMMQGLELLAYFRNRAPLDDSGMPKDRFSAEMPDATLATLKIQPSEPRDSAVYFCASGTAGGNEQFFGPGTRLTVL.

The CDR3 coding sequence is TGTGCCAGCAGCTTAGGACCTAGCGGAGTCCAAGAGACCCAGTACTTC. Protein: CASSLGPSGVQETQYF. The gene calls are TRBV7-2 and TRBJ2-5, with 7 bases aligning to TRBD2. Germline CDR1 SGHTA, CDR2 FQGNSA. V was clipped by 1 base and J by 1 base; unmatched bases: 6. The CDR3 has 16 residues.